What follows are 20 T cell receptor beta chains derived from one specimen sequenced in a study of cytomegalovirus exposure and HLA in healthy donors. PCR was performed using 60 Vbeta and 13 Jbeta primers. Generated by immunoSEQ multiplex PCR, the TCRdb table keeps only in-frame clones and is missing some. Of 95,000 to 150,000 clones in the sample, roughly 80% were seen once. Sequencing was carried out using PBMCs. Receptor source: a man under 40 in good health and CMV-seronegative.

This chain connects TRBV5-1 to TRBJ2-5; TRBD2 agrees at 11 bases. Losses at the gene ends were 4 bases for V and 2 bases for J; bases not matched to a gene: 10. CDR3 length: 17 residues. Looked up from germline, CDR1 is SGHRS and CDR2 is YFSETQ. DNA for the CDR3: TGCGCCAGCAGCCCTGGACTAGCGGGTTCCCCGCAAGAGACCCAGTACTTC. Its protein product is CASSPGLAGSPQETQYF.

This chain connects TRBV5-1 to TRBJ1-1; 8 bases fit TRBD1. The CDR3 runs to 14 residues. J lost 5 bases, V lost 1 base, and 4 bases had no gene match. The germline gives CDR1 SGHRS, CDR2 YFSETQ. The CDR3 sequence: CASSLTGGRTEAFF. Here the CDR3 DNA reads TGCGCCAGCAGCTTGACAGGGGGTAGGACTGAAGCTTTCTTT.

The chain is built from TRBV10-3 and TRBJ2-2; 12 nucleotides line up with TRBD2. The germline V gene encodes CDR1 ENHRY and CDR2 SYGVKD. V lost 3 bases and J lost 5; bases outside the gene matches: 10. The CDR3 extends over 18 amino acids. The DNA of the CDR3 is TGTGCCATCAGTGAAGTTCTGACTAGCGGGGGAAGGACCGGGGAGCTGTTTTTT. This gives the protein CAISEVLTSGGRTGELFF.

V is TRBV29-1 and J is TRBJ2-1, with 8 bases aligning to TRBD1. The CDR3 is made up of 15 amino acids. From germline, CDR1 is SQVTM and CDR2 ANQGSEA. V trimming: 4 bases; J trimming: 5 bases; junction bases outside the gene matches: 10. The CDR3, as DNA: TGCAGCGTTGGTCCAGGGGGCCGCCTGAACAATGAGCAGTTCTTC. Protein: CSVGPGGRLNNEQFF.

The gene calls are TRBV15 and TRBJ2-6; D is possibly TRBD1 (6 bases). V lost 9 bases, J lost 0 bases, and 12 bases lay in between. Germline V lookup: CDR1 LNHNV, CDR2 YYDKDF (reference sequence). The CDR3 loop spans 15 amino acids. DNA for the CDR3: TGTGCCACAAGTGGACAGAGCTCTGGGGCCAACGTCCTGACTTTC. It translates to CATSGQSSGANVLTF.

The J gene is TRBJ1-2, the V gene TRBV29-1; 9 bases line up with TRBD1. The CDR3 spans 13 residues. Trimming cost V 4 bases and J 2 bases; bases outside gene matches: 2. The germline CDR1 and CDR2 sequences are SQVTM and ANQGSEA. The CDR3 DNA follows: TGCAGCGTTGCGGGACAGGGAAACTATGGCTACACCTTC. Protein sequence: CSVAGQGNYGYTF.

V and J are TRBV18 and TRBJ1-1, with D unresolved. Germline assignment: CDR1 KGHSH and CDR2 LQKENI. V was trimmed by 3 bases and J by 10 bases, leaving 15 bases between them. The CDR3 extends over 13 amino acids. CDR3 sequence: CASSPRAGQGAFF. Written as DNA, the CDR3 is TGTGCCAGCTCACCCCGAGCGGGCCAAGGAGCTTTCTTT.

DNA for the CDR3: TGTGCCAGCAGAGACTCCCAAGAAAAACTGTTTTTT. Its translation is CASRDSQEKLFF. The chain couples TRBV6-6 to TRBJ1-4; no reliable D call. Germline CDR1 and CDR2: MNHNY and SVGAGI (reference sequence). CDR3 size: 12 residues. The ends were cut back, 6 bases at V and 8 bases at J, with 10 bases in the middle.

V usage is TRBV10-3 and J usage is TRBJ2-1; 10 nucleotides align to TRBD2. With 4 bases clipped from V and 3 bases from J, the junction kept 9 bases outside the gene matches. The CDR3 contains 17 residues. Germline CDR1 is ENHRY and CDR2 is SYGVKD. The CDR3 loop reads CAISAKSSGGNYNEQFF. DNA for the CDR3: TGTGCCATCAGTGCAAAGTCTAGCGGGGGAAACTACAATGAGCAGTTCTTC.

The V and J genes are TRBV5-5 and TRBJ1-6; D is uncertain. Per germline, CDR1 SGHKS and CDR2 YYEKEE (reference sequence). The CDR3 runs 13 residues. V was cut by 1 base and J by 7 bases, with 6 bases left in between. The CDR3 DNA is TGTGCCAGCAGCTTGATGGCCAATTCACCCCTCCACTTT. This translates into CASSLMANSPLHF.

The chain links TRBV4-3 to TRBJ2-6; no reliable D call. This CDR3 comprises 17 residues. V lost 0 bases to trimming and J lost 4 bases, with 13 bases between them. Germline lookup yields CDR1 LGHNA and CDR2 YSLEER. This CDR3 reads CASSQDPRGPGANVLTF. CDR3 nucleotide sequence: TGCGCCAGCAGCCAAGATCCTCGAGGCCCCGGGGCCAACGTCCTGACTTTC.

This clone has only one observation. This chain links TRBV6-4 with TRBJ1-2; perhaps TRBD1 as D (6 bases). The CDR3 has 16 amino acids. Trimming removed 0 bases from V and 4 bases from J, with 15 bases in between. Germline V lookup: CDR1 MRHNA, CDR2 SNTAGT. The CDR3 reads CASSDSPGQPFYGYTF. DNA for the CDR3: TGTGCCAGCAGTGACTCCCCCGGACAGCCCTTCTATGGCTACACCTTC.

The chain couples TRBV27 to TRBJ1-6; 9 bases line up with TRBD1. This CDR3 is 15 amino acids long. Germline CDR1 and CDR2: MNHEY and SMNVEV (reference sequence). With V trimmed by 2 bases and J by 7 bases, 3 bases remained unmatched. The CDR3 protein is CASSLTGTGNSPLHF. The DNA of the CDR3 is TGTGCCAGCAGTTTAACCGGGACAGGGAATTCACCCCTCCACTTT.

V is TRBV2 and J is TRBJ2-3, with D hard to call. With 9 bases removed from V and 2 bases from J, the gap between germline ends came to 12 bases. The CDR3 covers 13 residues. Germline values: CDR1 SNHLY, CDR2 FYNNEI. CDR3 DNA: TGTGCCAGTCCGAACACTAACACAGATACGCAGTATTTT. This translates into CASPNTNTDTQYF.

J is TRBJ2-5 and V is TRBV6-6; tentatively, D is TRBD2 (5 bases). The CDR3 is made up of 14 amino acids. V was clipped by 11 bases and J by 1 base, with 17 bases between them. The germline V gene encodes CDR1 MNHNY and CDR2 SVGAGI (reference sequence). CDR3 region: CASQRDGVQETQYF. CDR3 bases: TGTGCCTCCCAGAGGGATGGGGTCCAAGAGACCCAGTACTTC.

This clone was detected only a few times. The rearrangement joins TRBV6-1 to TRBJ1-6; unclear D gene. Germline lookup yields CDR1 MNHNS and CDR2 SASEGT. CDR3 length: 14 amino acids. V lost 1 base and J 13 bases, leaving 14 bases between the germline ends. The chain's CDR3 is CASSEEVSPGPLHF. The CDR3 coding sequence is TGTGCCAGCAGTGAAGAGGTCAGTCCGGGGCCCCTCCACTTT.

The chain has TRBV7-9 and TRBJ2-7; D is uncertain. This CDR3 is 11 amino acids long. Trimming left V 8 bases short and J 3 bases short, with 8 bases between. Germline lookup yields CDR1 SEHNR and CDR2 FQNEAQ (reference sequence). CDR3 sequence reads: CASGGGYEQYF. The CDR3 coding sequence is TGTGCCAGCGGTGGCGGCTACGAGCAGTACTTC. Looking up the rest from reference TRBV7-9 and TRBJ2-7 gives the full variable domain: DTGVSQNPRHKITKRGQNVTFRCDPISEHNRLYWYRQTLGQGPEFLTYFQNEAQLEKSRLLSDRFSAERPKGSFSTLEIQRTEQGDSAMYLCASGGGYEQYFGPGTRLTVT.

A note on this clone: Other nucleotide sequences in the sample specify the same CDR3. The chain combines TRBV5-1 with TRBJ1-1; D is unresolved. V dropped 0 bases and J dropped 5 bases, with 8 bases sitting between them. This CDR3 has 13 residues. CDR1 is SGHRS and CDR2 is YFSETQ in the germline V gene. CDR3 residues: CASSLGGGTEAFF. CDR3 DNA sequence: TGCGCCAGCAGCTTGGGGGGAGGAACTGAAGCTTTCTTT.

J is TRBJ2-7 and V is TRBV2; D possibly corresponds to TRBD1 (7 bases). The germline V and J ends were trimmed by 5 bases and 5 bases, with 16 bases remaining between them. The CDR3 has 14 amino acids. In germline, CDR1 is SNHLY, CDR2 FYNNEI. Here the CDR3 reads CASSYTDREDEQYF. DNA for the CDR3: TGTGCCAGCAGTTACACCGACAGGGAGGACGAGCAGTACTTC.

The chain is built from TRBV19 and TRBJ1-3, with D tentatively TRBD1 (5 bases). Between the trimmed V and J ends, which lost 5 bases and 0 bases, there was a span of 17 bases. Germline assignment: CDR1 LNHDA and CDR2 SQIVND (reference sequence). This CDR3 has 17 residues. CDR3 nucleotides: TGTGCCAGTAGTGTGGGACTTCCATCGTACTCTGGAAACACCATATATTTT. Protein sequence: CASSVGLPSYSGNTIYF.